What follows describes a single T cell receptor (beta chain). The assay was immunoSEQ multiplex PCR, and TCRdb's table has in-frame clones only and misses some. The data show over 120,000 clones, with approximately 84% seen just once and 4.8% held by the top ten. These data originate in a study of blood T cell repertoires in COVID-19. The CDR3 sequence is 14 residues long. Germline CDR1 reads SGHRS; CDR2 reads YFSETQ. Trimming cost V 0 bases and J 3 bases, with 9 bases left between them. This rearrangement joins TRBV5-1 to TRBJ1-2; weak D call: TRBD1 (5 bases). This TCR was sampled from a human donor in a cohort sampled during active COVID-19. The material sequenced was peripheral blood. CDR3 bases: TGCGCCAGCAGCTTGGGTATGGGGCACTATGGCTACACCTTC. This sequence encodes CASSLGMGHYGYTF.